Listed below are T cell receptor beta chains from one sample, sequenced in a study of Ad26.COV2.S vaccination and SARS-CoV-2 variants. This table comes from immunoSEQ multiplex PCR, and its TCRdb copy is limited to in-frame clones, with some not included. The sample includes hundreds of thousands of clones, nearly 90% seen only once; the top ten take 2.5%. Sequencing used peripheral blood, obtained in a trial of Ad26.COV2.S vaccine versus placebo. The receptors were sampled from a person between 18 and 65 years old who received the Ad26.COV2.S COVID-19 vaccine or a placebo. Both conserved end residues are part of each CDR3. Fields, in order: J gene, clone size, D gene, V gene, CDR3 protein, CDR3 DNA. The D gene is left open where the match is weak. The listing skips clone size in some rows; elsewhere it reads once, few, many or a size class.

TRBJ1-1,.,.,TRBV4-3,CASSQGHRGYTEAFF,TGCGCCAGCAGCCAAGGACATCGAGGGTACACTGAAGCTTTCTTT
TRBJ1-6,few,.,TRBV18,CASSRGGHYGSPLHF,TGTGCCAGCTCGCGAGGGGGGCATTATGGGTCACCCCTCCACTTT
TRBJ2-5,.,.,TRBV5-1,CASRPTVTQETQYF,TGCGCCAGCAGGCCGACAGTAACACAAGAGACCCAGTACTTC
TRBJ2-7,.,.,TRBV5-1,CASSVGGTSRYEQYF,TGCGCCAGCAGTGTTGGGGGGACTTCGAGGTACGAGCAGTACTTC
TRBJ2-3,.,TRBD2,TRBV11-3,CASSLGLAASTDTQYF,TGTGCCAGCAGCTTAGGCCTAGCGGCTAGCACAGATACGCAGTATTTT
TRBJ1-2,.,.,TRBV19,CASSMAAYNYGYTF,TGTGCCAGTAGTATGGCAGCCTATAACTATGGCTACACCTTC
TRBJ1-6,.,.,TRBV6-5,CASSYEGGSSPLHF,TGTGCCAGCAGTTACGAGGGAGGGAGTTCACCCCTCCACTTT
TRBJ1-1,.,.,TRBV5-1,CASRTGGGDTEAFF,TGCGCCAGTCGTACTGGGGGGGGCGACACTGAAGCTTTCTTT
TRBJ2-3,once,.,TRBV10-3,CAISEFDRPVGNPQRDTQYF,TGTGCCATCAGTGAGTTCGACAGGCCCGTTGGAAACCCACAACGAGATACGCAGTATTTT
TRBJ2-1,.,.,TRBV4-3,CASSQGAYNEQFF,TGCGCCAGCAGCCAAGGGGCATACAATGAGCAGTTCTTC
TRBJ2-5,.,.,TRBV5-6,CASSLAGTQETQYF,TGTGCCAGCAGCTTGGCCGGAACTCAAGAGACCCAGTACTTC
TRBJ2-7,.,.,TRBV7-3,CASSPGRGSYEQYF,TGTGCCAGCAGTCCCGGACGGGGATCCTACGAGCAGTACTTC
TRBJ2-6,.,.,TRBV7-2,CASSLEGWAANVLTF,TGTGCCAGCAGCTTAGAGGGATGGGCGGCCAACGTCCTGACTTTC
TRBJ2-6,.,.,TRBV3-1/TRBV3-2,CASSQGDGANVLTF,TGTGCCAGCAGCCAAGGTGATGGGGCCAACGTCCTGACTTTC
TRBJ1-2,.,.,TRBV5-1,CASSLVAGPRANYGYTF,TGCGCCAGCAGCTTGGTTGCAGGACCGAGAGCTAACTATGGCTACACCTTC